One sample yielded the 12 T cell receptor beta chains listed below, sequenced in a study of radiotherapy plus CTLA-4 blockade in lung cancer. Produced via immunoSEQ multiplex PCR; TCRdb's table is partial and in-frame only. Found here are approximately 89,000 clones, around 79% of them singletons; the top ten hold 3.5% to 4.5%. Sequenced here: peripheral blood, sampled from a patient treated with radiotherapy plus ipilimumab. Every receptor here comes from a human donor with non-small cell lung cancer who had a partial response to radiotherapy plus ipilimumab. Some clones in this sample may be carry-over from other donors' samples.

Only a few counts were recorded for this clone. The chain joins TRBV18 to TRBJ2-5, with 12 bases identical to TRBD2. Germline V gives CDR1 KGHSH, CDR2 LQKENI. With 5 bases clipped from V and 4 bases from J, the junction kept 11 bases outside the gene matches. The CDR3 is made up of 17 amino acids. The CDR3 DNA sequence: TGTGCCAGCTCAATCGGGGCCCCGACTAGCGGGGGAGAGACCCAGTACTTC. Translating gives CASSIGAPTSGGETQYF.

DNA for the CDR3: TGTGCCAGCAGAAGGTCCGGGTCTAGCACAGATACGCAGTATTTT. Translation: CASRRSGSSTDTQYF. This chain joins TRBV2 and TRBJ2-3; D is ambiguous. V lost 6 bases, J lost 0 bases, and 13 bases lay in between. This CDR3 contains 15 residues. Germline CDR1 reads SNHLY; CDR2 reads FYNNEI.

This chain connects TRBV5-8 to TRBJ2-5; TRBD2 is a possible D gene (6 bases). Germline CDR1 and CDR2: SGHTS and YDEGEE. Trimming removed 1 base from V and 4 bases from J, with 11 bases in between. The CDR3 contains 14 residues. The CDR3 DNA sequence: TGTGCCAGCAGCTTGCTGGGGAGGAGAGAGACCCAGTACTTC. The encoded protein is CASSLLGRRETQYF.

This clone appeared a few times. The CDR3 region has the DNA TGTGCCAGCAGCTTAGGACAGGGAGTCACTGAAGCTTTCTTT. As protein: CASSLGQGVTEAFF. The chain has TRBV7-9 and TRBJ1-1, with 7 bases identical to TRBD1. The CDR3 covers 14 residues. The V gene end was trimmed by 1 base and the J gene end by 4 bases; junction bases not matched to a gene: 3. Germline V gives CDR1 SEHNR, CDR2 FQNEAQ (reference sequence).

The gene calls are TRBV30 and TRBJ1-3; tentative D call: TRBD1 (5 bases). This CDR3 is built from 13 residues. Germline V gives CDR1 GTSNPN, CDR2 SVGIG (reference sequence). V was shortened by 0 bases and J by 7 bases, with 10 bases between the two germline ends. The CDR3 DNA sequence: TGTGCCTGGAGTGTGGGCGCAGGGAACACCATATATTTT. Its protein product is CAWSVGAGNTIYF.

V usage is TRBV7-2 and J usage is TRBJ1-5; 7 nucleotides line up with TRBD1. CDR1 and CDR2 (germline): SGHTA, FQGNSA. This CDR3 comprises 15 residues. The ends lost 1 base at V and 4 bases at J; junction bases unmatched: 4. The CDR3 DNA reads as TGTGCCAGCAGCTTAGGATACAGGGGTAATCAGCCCCAGCATTTT. Its protein product is CASSLGYRGNQPQHF.

This clone was observed a single time. V gene TRBV27 combines with J gene TRBJ2-1, with TRBD2 as a possible D gene (6 bases). Trimming pared 2 bases from V and 5 bases from J, leaving 10 bases between. Germline assignment: CDR1 MNHEY and CDR2 SMNVEV (reference sequence). The length of the CDR3 is 14 residues. The CDR3 here is CASSLGLRDNEQFF. The CDR3 coding sequence is TGTGCCAGCAGTTTAGGACTAAGGGACAATGAGCAGTTCTTC.

The genes are TRBV9 and TRBJ1-3, with a possible D match to TRBD1 (6 bases). Per the germline V gene, CDR1 is SGDLS and CDR2 is YYNGEE. This CDR3 region has 18 residues. V was shortened by 4 bases and J by 0 bases, with 20 bases between the two germline ends. The CDR3 here is CASSPTGTQRTSGNTIYF. The CDR3 nucleotides are TGTGCCAGCAGCCCTACCGGGACACAAAGGACCTCTGGAAACACCATATATTTT.

This chain joins TRBV6-1 and TRBJ2-3; the D gene is possibly TRBD1 (6 bases). V lost 6 bases to trimming and J lost 14 bases, with 15 bases between them. The CDR3 extends over 11 amino acids. Germline V gives CDR1 MNHNS, CDR2 SASEGT. The CDR3 sequence is CASSEDSSAYF. The CDR3 DNA reads as TGTGCCAGCAGCGAGGACAGTTCGGCGTATTTT.

The V gene is TRBV7-9, the J gene TRBJ2-3; 7 nucleotides agree with TRBD2. J was trimmed by 6 bases and V by 1 base; bases with no gene match: 7. Germline V gives CDR1 SEHNR, CDR2 FQNEAQ (reference sequence). The CDR3 length is 15 residues. DNA of the CDR3: TGTGCCAGCAGCTTAGGTGGCGGGAGTGGGGATACGCAGTATTTT. Translation: CASSLGGGSGDTQYF. Variable domain in full (rest from reference TRBV7-9 and TRBJ2-3): DTGVSQNPRHKITKRGQNVTFRCDPISEHNRLYWYRQTLGQGPEFLTYFQNEAQLEKSRLLSDRFSAERPKGSFSTLEIQRTEQGDSAMYLCASSLGGGSGDTQYFGPGTRLTVL.

The chain employs TRBV25-1 and TRBJ1-2; D not resolved. The length of the CDR3 is 15 residues. V was trimmed by 0 bases and J by 7 bases, leaving 15 bases between them. Germline V gives CDR1 MGHDK, CDR2 SYGVNS. The CDR3 bases are TGTGCCAGCAGTGAATACGGAGGGCCGGGCTTTGGCTACACCTTC. Amino acids: CASSEYGGPGFGYTF.

This chain links TRBV5-1 with TRBJ1-6; D gene unclear. This CDR3 spans 15 amino acids. V was pared by 0 bases and J by 5 bases, with 9 bases between. Germline-derived CDR1 and CDR2 are SGHRS and YFSETQ. The CDR3 nucleotides read TGCGCCAGCAGCTTGGGTCAGGTGAATAATTCACCCCTCCACTTT. Translated: CASSLGQVNNSPLHF.